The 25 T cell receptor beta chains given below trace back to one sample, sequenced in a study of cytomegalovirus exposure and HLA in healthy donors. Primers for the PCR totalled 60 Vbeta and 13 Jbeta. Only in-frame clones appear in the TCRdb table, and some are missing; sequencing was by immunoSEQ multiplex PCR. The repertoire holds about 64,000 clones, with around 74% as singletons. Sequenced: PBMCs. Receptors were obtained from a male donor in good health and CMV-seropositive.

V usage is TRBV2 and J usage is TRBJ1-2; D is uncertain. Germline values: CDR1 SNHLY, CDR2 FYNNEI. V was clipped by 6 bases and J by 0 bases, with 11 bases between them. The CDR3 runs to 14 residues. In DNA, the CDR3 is TGTGCCAGCAGACGCACGGTAACTAACTATGGCTACACCTTC. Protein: CASRRTVTNYGYTF.

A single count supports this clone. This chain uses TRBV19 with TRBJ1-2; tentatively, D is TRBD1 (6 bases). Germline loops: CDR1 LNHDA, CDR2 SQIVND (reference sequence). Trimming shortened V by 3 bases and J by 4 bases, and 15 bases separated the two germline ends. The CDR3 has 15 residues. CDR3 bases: TGTGCCAGTAGTATGAAGCCAGGGGTGGGCTATGGCTACACCTTC. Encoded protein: CASSMKPGVGYGYTF.

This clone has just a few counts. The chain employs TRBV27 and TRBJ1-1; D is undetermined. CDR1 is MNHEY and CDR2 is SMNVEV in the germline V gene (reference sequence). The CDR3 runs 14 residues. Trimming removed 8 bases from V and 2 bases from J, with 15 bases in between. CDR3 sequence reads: CASRIGQTNTEAFF. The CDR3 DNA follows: TGTGCCAGCCGAATTGGGCAGACAAACACTGAAGCTTTCTTT.

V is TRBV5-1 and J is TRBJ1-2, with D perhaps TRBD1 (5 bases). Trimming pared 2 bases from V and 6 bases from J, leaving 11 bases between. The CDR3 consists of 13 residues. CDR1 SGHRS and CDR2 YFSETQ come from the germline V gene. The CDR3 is CASSLSGGDGYTF. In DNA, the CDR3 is TGCGCCAGCAGCTTATCGGGGGGGGATGGCTACACCTTC.

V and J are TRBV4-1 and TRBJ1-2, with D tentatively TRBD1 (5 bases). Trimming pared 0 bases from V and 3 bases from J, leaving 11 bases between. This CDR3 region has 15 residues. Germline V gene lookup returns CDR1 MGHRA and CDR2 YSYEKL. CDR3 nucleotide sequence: TGCGCCAGCAGCCAAGATCAGGGATCTTACTATGGCTACACCTTC. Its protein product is CASSQDQGSYYGYTF.

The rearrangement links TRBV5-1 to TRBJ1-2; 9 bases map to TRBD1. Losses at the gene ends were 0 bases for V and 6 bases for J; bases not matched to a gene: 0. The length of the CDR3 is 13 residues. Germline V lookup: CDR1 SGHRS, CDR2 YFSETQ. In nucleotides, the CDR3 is TGCGCCAGCAGCTTGGACAGGGGGCATGGCTACACCTTC. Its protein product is CASSLDRGHGYTF.

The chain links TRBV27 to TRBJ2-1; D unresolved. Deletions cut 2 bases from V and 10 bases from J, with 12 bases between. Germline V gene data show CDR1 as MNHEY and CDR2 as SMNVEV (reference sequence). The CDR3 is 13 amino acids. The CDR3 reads CASSLRQTWEQFF. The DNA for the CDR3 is TGTGCCAGCAGTTTAAGGCAGACATGGGAGCAGTTCTTC.

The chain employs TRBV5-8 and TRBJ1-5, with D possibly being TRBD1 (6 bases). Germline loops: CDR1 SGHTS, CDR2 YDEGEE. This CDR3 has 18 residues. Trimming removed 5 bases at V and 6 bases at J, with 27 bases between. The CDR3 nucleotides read TGTGCCAGCAGGCGGACGAGGACGGGGGGGGCAGGGGTTCAGCCCCAGCATTTT. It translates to CASRRTRTGGAGVQPQHF.

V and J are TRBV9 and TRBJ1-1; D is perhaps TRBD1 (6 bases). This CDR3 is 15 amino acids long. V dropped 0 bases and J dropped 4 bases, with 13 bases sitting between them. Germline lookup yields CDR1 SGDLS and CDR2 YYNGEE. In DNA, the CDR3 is TGTGCCAGCAGCGTAGATACAGGGATGACCACTGAAGCTTTCTTT. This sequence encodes CASSVDTGMTTEAFF.

The CDR3 sequence is CASSLGLGGGSPLHF. CDR3 coding DNA: TGTGCCAGCAGCTTAGGCCTCGGTGGAGGGTCACCCCTCCACTTT. The chain joins TRBV13 to TRBJ1-6, with D hard to call. The length of the CDR3 is 15 residues. The germline V gene has CDR1 PRHDT and CDR2 FYEKMQ (reference sequence). Deletions cut 0 bases from V and 10 bases from J, with 13 bases between.

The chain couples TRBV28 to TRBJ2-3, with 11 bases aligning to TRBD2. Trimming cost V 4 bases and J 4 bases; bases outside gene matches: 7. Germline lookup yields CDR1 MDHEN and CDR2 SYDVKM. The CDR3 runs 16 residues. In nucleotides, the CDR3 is TGTGCCAGCAGTTCAAACCTAGCGGGGGGAGCAGATACGCAGTATTTT. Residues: CASSSNLAGGADTQYF.

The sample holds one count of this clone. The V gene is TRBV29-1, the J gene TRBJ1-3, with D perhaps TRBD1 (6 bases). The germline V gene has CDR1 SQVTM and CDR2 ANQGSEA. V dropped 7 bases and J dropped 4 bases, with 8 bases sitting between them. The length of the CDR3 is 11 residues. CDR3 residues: CSGGQGNTIYF. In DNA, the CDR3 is TGCAGCGGCGGACAGGGAAACACCATATATTTT.

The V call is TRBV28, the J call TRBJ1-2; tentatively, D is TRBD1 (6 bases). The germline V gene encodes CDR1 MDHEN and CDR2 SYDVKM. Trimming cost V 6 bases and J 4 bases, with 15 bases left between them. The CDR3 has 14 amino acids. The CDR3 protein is CASSRRTGTYGYTF. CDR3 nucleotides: TGTGCCAGCAGCCGTAGAACAGGGACCTATGGCTACACCTTC.

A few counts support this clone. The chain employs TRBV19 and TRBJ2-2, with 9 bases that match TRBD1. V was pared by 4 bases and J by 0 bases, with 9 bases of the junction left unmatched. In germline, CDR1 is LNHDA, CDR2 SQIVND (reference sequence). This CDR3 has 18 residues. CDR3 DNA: TGTGCCAGTAGTAGGACTTTAACAGGGGGCGCGAACACCGGGGAGCTGTTTTTT. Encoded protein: CASSRTLTGGANTGELFF.

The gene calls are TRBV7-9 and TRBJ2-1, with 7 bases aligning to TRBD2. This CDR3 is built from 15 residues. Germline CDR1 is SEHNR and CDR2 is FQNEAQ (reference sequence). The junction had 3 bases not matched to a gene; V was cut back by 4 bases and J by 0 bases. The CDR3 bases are TGTGCCAGCAGCTCGACTAGCTCCTCCTACAATGAGCAGTTCTTC. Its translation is CASSSTSSSYNEQFF.

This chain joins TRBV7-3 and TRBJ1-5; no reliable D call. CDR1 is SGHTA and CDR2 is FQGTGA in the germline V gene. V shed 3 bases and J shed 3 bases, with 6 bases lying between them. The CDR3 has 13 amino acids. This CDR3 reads CASSFRVNQPQHF. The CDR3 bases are TGTGCCAGCAGCTTCCGGGTCAATCAGCCCCAGCATTTT.

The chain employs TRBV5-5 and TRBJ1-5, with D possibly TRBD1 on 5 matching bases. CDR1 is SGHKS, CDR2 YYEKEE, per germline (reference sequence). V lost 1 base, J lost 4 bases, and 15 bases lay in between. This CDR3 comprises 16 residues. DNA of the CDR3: TGTGCCAGCAGCTTGTCGGTCCTTAAGGGGAATCAGCCCCAGCATTTT. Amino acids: CASSLSVLKGNQPQHF.

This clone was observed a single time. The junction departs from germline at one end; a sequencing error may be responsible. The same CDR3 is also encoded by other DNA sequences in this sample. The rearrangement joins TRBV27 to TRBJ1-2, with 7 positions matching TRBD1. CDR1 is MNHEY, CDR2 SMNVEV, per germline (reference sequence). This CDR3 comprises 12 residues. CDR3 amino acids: CASSPTGYGYTF. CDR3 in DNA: TGTGCCAGCAGTCCGACAGGGTATGGTTACACCTTC.

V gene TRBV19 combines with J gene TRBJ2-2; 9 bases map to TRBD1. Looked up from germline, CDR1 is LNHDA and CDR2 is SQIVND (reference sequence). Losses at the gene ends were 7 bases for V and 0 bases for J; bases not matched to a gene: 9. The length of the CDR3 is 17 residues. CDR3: CASTRTGEFANTGELFF. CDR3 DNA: TGTGCCAGTACTAGGACAGGGGAATTCGCGAACACCGGGGAGCTGTTTTTT.

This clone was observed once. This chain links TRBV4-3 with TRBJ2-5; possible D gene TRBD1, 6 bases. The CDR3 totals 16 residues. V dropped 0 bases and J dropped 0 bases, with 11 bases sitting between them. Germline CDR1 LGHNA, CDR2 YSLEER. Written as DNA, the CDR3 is TGCGCCAGCAGCCAAGATCTAACAGGGAACCAAGAGACCCAGTACTTC. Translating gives CASSQDLTGNQETQYF.

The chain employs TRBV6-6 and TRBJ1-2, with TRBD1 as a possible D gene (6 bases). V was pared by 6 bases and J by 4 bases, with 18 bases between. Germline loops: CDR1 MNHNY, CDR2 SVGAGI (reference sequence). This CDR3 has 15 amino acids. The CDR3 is CASRSEGGRVYGYTF. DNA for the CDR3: TGTGCCAGCAGATCCGAGGGGGGGCGAGTCTATGGCTACACCTTC.

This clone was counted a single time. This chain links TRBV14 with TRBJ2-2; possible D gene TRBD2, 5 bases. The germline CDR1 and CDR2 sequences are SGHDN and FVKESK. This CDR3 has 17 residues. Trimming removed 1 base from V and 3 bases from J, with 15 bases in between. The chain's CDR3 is CASSQGRARRYTGELFF. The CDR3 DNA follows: TGTGCCAGCAGCCAAGGGCGGGCCCGCAGGTACACCGGGGAGCTGTTTTTT.

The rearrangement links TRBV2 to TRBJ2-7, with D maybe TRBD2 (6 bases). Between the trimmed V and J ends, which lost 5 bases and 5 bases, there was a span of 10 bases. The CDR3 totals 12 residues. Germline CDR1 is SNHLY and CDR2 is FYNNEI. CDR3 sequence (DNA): TGTGCCAGCAGTTTGTGGAGGGACGAGCAGTACTTC. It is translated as CASSLWRDEQYF.

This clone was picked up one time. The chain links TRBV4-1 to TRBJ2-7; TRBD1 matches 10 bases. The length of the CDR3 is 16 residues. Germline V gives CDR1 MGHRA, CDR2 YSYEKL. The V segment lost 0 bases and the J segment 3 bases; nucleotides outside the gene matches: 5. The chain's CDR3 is CASSQEGTGVHYEQYF. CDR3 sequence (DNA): TGCGCCAGCAGCCAAGAGGGGACAGGGGTACACTACGAGCAGTACTTC.

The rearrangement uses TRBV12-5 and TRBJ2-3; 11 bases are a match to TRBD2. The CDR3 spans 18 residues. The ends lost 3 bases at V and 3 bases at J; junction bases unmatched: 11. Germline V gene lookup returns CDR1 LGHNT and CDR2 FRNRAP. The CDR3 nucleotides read TGTGCTAGTGGTTTTTTGGGAATAGCGGGGGGGCTAACAGATACGCAGTATTTT. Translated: CASGFLGIAGGLTDTQYF.